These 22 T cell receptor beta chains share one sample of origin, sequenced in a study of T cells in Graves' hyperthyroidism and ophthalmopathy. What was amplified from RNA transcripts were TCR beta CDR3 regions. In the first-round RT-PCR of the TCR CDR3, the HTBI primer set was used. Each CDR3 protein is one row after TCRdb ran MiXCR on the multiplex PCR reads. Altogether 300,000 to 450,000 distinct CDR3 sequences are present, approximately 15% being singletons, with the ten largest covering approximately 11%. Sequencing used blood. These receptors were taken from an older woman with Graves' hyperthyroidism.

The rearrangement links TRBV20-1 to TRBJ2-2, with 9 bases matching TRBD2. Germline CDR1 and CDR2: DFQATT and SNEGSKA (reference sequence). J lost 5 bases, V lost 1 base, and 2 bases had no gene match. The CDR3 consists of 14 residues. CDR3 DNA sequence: TGCAGTGCTAGAGGGACTAGCGATACCGGGGAGCTGTTTTTT. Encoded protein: CSARGTSDTGELFF.

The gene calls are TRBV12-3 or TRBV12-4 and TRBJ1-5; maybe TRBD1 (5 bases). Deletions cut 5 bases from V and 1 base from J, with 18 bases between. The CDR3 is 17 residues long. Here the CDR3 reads CASSHGSGGGSNQPQHF. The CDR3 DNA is TGTGCCAGCAGTCATGGGTCGGGCGGGGGAAGCAATCAGCCCCAGCATTTT.

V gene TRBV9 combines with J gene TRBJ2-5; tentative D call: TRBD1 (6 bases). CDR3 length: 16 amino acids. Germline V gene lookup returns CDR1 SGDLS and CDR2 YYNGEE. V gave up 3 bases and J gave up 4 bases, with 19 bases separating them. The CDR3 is CASSGRLSGVGETQYF. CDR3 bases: TGTGCCAGCAGCGGCCGCCTGTCAGGGGTGGGAGAGACCCAGTACTTC.

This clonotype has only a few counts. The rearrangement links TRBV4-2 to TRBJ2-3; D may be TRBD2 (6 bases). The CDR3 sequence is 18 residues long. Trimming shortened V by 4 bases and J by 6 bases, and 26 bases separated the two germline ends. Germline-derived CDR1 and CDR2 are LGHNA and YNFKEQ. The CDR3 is CASSLQGGSSLSWDTQYF. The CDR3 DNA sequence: TGTGCCAGCAGCCTCCAGGGAGGTAGCAGCTTGAGCTGGGATACGCAGTATTTT.

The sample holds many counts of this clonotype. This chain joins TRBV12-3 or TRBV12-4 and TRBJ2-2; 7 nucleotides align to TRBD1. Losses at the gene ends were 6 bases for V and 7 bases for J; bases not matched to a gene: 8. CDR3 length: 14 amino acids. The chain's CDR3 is CASRPTGVGGELFF. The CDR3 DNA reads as TGTGCCAGCAGACCTACAGGGGTGGGCGGGGAGCTGTTTTTT.

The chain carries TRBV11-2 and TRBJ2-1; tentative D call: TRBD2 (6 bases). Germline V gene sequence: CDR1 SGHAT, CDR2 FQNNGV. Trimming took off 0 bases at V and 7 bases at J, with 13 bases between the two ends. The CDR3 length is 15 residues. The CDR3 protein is CASSLEGGTRNEQFF. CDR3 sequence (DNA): TGTGCCAGCAGCTTAGAGGGCGGGACCCGGAATGAGCAGTTCTTC.

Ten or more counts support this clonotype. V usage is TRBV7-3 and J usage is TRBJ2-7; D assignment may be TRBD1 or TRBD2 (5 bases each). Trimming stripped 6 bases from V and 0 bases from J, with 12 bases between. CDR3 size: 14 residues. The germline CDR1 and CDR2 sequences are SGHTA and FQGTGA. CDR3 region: CASRTGPGSYEQYF. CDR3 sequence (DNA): TGTGCCAGCAGGACGGGACCGGGCTCCTACGAGCAGTACTTC.

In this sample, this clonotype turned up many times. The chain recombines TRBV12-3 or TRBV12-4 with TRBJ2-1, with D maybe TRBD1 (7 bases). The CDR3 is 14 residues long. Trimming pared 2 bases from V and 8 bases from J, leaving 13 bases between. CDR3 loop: CASSLTAGGHEQFF. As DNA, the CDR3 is TGTGCCAGCAGTTTAACGGCAGGGGGGCATGAGCAGTTCTTC.

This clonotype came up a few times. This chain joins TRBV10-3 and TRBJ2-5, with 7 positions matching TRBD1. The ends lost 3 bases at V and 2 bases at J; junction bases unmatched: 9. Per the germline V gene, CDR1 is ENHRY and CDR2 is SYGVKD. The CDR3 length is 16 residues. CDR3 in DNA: TGTGCCATCAGTGACTTCCGGGCAGGGGGACAAGAGACCCAGTACTTC. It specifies CAISDFRAGGQETQYF.

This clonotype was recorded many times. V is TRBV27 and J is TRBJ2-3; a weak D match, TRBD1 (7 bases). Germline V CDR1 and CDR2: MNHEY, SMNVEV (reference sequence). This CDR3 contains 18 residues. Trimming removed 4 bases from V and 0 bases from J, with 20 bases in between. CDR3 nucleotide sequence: TGTGCCAGCAGTTCGCAACCGAGGGGGCGGGGTAGCACAGATACGCAGTATTTT. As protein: CASSSQPRGRGSTDTQYF.

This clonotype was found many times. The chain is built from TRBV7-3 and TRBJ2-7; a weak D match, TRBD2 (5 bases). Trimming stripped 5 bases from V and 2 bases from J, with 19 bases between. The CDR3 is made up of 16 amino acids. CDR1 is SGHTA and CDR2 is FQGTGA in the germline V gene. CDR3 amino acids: CASSKYPDLLTYEQYF. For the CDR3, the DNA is TGTGCCAGCAGCAAATACCCGGACTTATTAACCTACGAGCAGTACTTC.

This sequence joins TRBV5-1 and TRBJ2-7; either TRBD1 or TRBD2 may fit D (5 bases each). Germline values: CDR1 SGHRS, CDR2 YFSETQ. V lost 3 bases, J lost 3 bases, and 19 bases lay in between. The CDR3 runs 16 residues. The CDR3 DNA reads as TGCGCCAGCAGCTCCCGGGGCAGAGCCAAGGGCTACGAGCAGTACTTC. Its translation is CASSSRGRAKGYEQYF.

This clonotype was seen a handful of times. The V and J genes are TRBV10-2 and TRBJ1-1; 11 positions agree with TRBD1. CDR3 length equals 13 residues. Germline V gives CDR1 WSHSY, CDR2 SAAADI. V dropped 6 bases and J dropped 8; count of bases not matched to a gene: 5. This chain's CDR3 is CASSKGQGAEAFF. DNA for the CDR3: TGCGCCAGCAGCAAAGGACAGGGGGCAGAAGCTTTCTTT.

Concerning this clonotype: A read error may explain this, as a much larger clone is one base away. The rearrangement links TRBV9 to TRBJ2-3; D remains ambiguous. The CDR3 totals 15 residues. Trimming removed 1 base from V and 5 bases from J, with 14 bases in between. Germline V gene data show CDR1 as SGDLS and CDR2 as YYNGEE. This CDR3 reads CASSVSSPWIDTQYF. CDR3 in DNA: TGTGCCAGCAGCGTAAGTTCCCCGTGGATAGATACGCAGTATTTT.

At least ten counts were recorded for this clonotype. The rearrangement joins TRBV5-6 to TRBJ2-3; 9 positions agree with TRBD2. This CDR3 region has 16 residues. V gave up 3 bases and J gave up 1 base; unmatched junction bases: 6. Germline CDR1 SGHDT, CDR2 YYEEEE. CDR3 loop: CASSSLRLAGTDTQYF. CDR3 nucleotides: TGTGCCAGCAGCTCCCTTCGACTAGCGGGCACAGATACGCAGTATTTT.

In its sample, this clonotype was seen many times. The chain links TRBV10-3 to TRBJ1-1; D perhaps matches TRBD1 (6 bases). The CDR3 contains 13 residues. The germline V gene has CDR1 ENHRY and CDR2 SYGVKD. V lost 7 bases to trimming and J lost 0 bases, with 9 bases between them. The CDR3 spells CAIMGHLNTEAFF. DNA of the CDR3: TGTGCCATCATGGGACACTTGAACACTGAAGCTTTCTTT.

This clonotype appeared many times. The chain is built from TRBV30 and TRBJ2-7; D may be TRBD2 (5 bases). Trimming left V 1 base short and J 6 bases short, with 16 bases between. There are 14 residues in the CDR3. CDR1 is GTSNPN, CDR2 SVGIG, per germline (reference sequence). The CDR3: CAWSAPDYPGEQYF. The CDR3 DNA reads TGTGCCTGGAGTGCCCCCGACTATCCGGGCGAGCAGTACTTC.

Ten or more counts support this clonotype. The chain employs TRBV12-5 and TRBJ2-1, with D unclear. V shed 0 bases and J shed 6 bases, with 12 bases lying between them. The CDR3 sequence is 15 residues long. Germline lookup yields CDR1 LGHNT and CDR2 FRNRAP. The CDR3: CASGLVPNALNEQFF. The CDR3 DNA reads TGTGCTAGTGGTTTGGTACCGAACGCCCTCAATGAGCAGTTCTTC.

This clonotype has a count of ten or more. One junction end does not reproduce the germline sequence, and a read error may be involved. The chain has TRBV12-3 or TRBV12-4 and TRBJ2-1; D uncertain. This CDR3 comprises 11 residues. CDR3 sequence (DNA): TGTGCCAGCAGCTTAGGCAATGAGCAGTTCTTC. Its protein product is CASSLGNEQFF.

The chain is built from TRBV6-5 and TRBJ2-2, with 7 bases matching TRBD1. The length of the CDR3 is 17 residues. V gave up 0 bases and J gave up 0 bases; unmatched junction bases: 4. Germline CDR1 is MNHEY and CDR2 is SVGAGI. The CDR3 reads CASSYSRDSANTGELFF. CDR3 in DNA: TGTGCCAGCAGTTACTCCCGGGACAGCGCGAACACCGGGGAGCTGTTTTTT.

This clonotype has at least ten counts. CDR3 protein: CASLRRDTQYF. CDR3 DNA: TGTGCCAGCCTAAGACGAGATACGCAGTATTTT. The chain employs TRBV2 and TRBJ2-3; no firm D call. CDR1 is SNHLY and CDR2 is FYNNEI in the germline V gene. The CDR3 spans 11 residues. Trimming stripped 8 bases from V and 5 bases from J, with 8 bases between.

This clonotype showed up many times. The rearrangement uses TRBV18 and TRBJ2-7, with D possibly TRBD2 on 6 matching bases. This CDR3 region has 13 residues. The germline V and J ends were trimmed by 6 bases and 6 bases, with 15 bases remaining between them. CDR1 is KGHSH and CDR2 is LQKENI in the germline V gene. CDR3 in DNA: TGTGCCAGCTCTCAGAGCGGGTTGCGCGAGCAGTACTTC. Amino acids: CASSQSGLREQYF.